This T cell receptor beta chain was documented in a study of blood T cells in healthy people across ages. Next came a second PCR, run for roughly 6 to 11 cycles, which used a sample-barcoded 5' primer along with a J-beta primer mix. MiXCR, applied by TCRdb to the 5' RACE reads, yields one record per CDR3 protein. The sample includes 1.8 million or so distinct CDR3 sequences, roughly 43% of them seen just once. Comments on this clonotype: Its target is unknown.

CDR1 and CDR2 (germline): SGHAT, FQDESV (reference sequence). CDR3 length: 13 amino acids. The ends were cut back, 5 bases at V and 5 bases at J, with 13 bases in the middle. Study-level findings and limits: Bulk PBMC profiling left naive and antigen-experienced comparisons inconclusive.

The sequence was collected from a human donor in good health. The genes are TRBV11-1 and TRBJ2-7; D call uncertain. The sequenced sample consisted of blood. CDR3 bases: TGTGCCAGCAGCCACCCCCCCCCGGACGAGCAGTACTTC. The encoded protein is CASSHPPPDEQYF.